This TCR beta chain was recovered during a study of shared clonotypes between healthy human individuals. This clone was seen a single time. Healthy HIV-negative adults without recent acute infections or vaccinations served as donors. Here immunoSEQ multiplex PCR was the method, and the copy in TCRdb shows in-frame clones only, minus some. The sample records about 1 million clones, about 70% being singletons. This CDR3 region has 14 residues. From germline, CDR1 is MNHEY and CDR2 SVGAGI. The V end was cut by 0 bases, the J end by 2 bases, with 7 bases between. The clonotype was recovered from a man aged 18-30 years in good health. The rearrangement joins TRBV6-5 to TRBJ1-1; D is unclear. The sample was memory CD4+ T cells sorted from blood. The subset was: CD45RA-negative fraction. In DNA, the CDR3 is TGTGCCAGCAGTTACTCGAAAAGTAACACTGAAGCTTTCTTT. Translated, it gives CASSYSKSNTEAFF.